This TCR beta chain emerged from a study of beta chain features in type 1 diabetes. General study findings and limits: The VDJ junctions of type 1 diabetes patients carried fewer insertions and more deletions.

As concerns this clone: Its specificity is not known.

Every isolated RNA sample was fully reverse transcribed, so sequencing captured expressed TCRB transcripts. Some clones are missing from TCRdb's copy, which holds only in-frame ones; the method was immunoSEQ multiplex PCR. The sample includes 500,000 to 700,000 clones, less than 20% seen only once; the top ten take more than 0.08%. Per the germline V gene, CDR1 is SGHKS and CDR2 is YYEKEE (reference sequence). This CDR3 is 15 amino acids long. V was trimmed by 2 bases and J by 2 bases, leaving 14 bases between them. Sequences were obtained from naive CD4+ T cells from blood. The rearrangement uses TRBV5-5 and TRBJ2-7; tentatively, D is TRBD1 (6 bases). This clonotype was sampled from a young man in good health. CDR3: CASSLRTGSPYEQYF. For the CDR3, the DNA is TGTGCCAGCAGCTTAAGAACAGGGTCCCCCTACGAGCAGTACTTC.